A selection of T cell receptor beta chains follows, all from one sample in a study of T cell changes during pregnancy in multiple sclerosis. Here immunoSEQ multiplex PCR was the method, and the copy in TCRdb shows in-frame clones only, minus some. This table holds over 60,000 clones, around nine tenths found once. The sample was CD4+ T cells from peripheral blood mononuclear cells, taken in the third trimester of pregnancy. The receptors come from a female donor in good health, enrolled as a control in a pregnancy study. CDR3s leave out the opening cysteine and the closing phenylalanine or tryptophan. A D gene is named only where the DNA matches it firmly. A row's size may be missing; if present it is once, few, many or a size class.

CDR3 protein	V gene	CDR3 length	J gene	D gene	clone size
AWSVVWARGNTEAF	TRBV30	14	TRBJ1-1	-	few
ASSTAGWVAF	TRBV19	10	TRBJ1-1	-	-
ASSVGLGYGYT	TRBV9	11	TRBJ1-2	-	-
ASGTSYTGFKETQY	TRBV12-5	14	TRBJ2-5	-	-
ASLGAGYT	TRBV6-5	8	TRBJ1-2	-	-
ASSLWSSGGTDTQY	TRBV5-1	14	TRBJ2-3	TRBD2	-
ASSLIQGLDGYT	TRBV7-2	12	TRBJ1-2	-	-
ASSPLAGGGNEQF	TRBV7-9	13	TRBJ2-1	TRBD2	-
ASSPRTGDTNTEAF	TRBV18	14	TRBJ1-1	TRBD1	-
ASSQFTPDSSEAF	TRBV5-6	13	TRBJ1-1	-	-
ASSLRGYEQY	TRBV7-3	10	TRBJ2-7	-	-
ASSFWRQGYEQY	TRBV27	12	TRBJ2-7	TRBD1	-
ASSTGLAGEDTQY	TRBV5-1	13	TRBJ2-3	TRBD2	-
ASSLAQGGEQY	TRBV5-8	11	TRBJ2-7	-	-
ASSVAGGNEKLF	TRBV9	12	TRBJ1-4	-	-
ASSPYSNQPQH	TRBV18	11	TRBJ1-5	-	-
ASSLERPSSYEQY	TRBV5-1	13	TRBJ2-7	-	-
ASRGWGGTDTQY	TRBV2	12	TRBJ2-3	-	-
ASSPRETRINQPQH	TRBV7-6	14	TRBJ1-5	-	-
ASSADRRGEQY	TRBV6-1	11	TRBJ2-7	-	once
ASSSDRGPTEAF	TRBV7-9	12	TRBJ1-1	TRBD1	-
ASSRMQGAYNEQF	TRBV19	13	TRBJ2-1	TRBD1	-
ASSPPAPPNEQF	TRBV18	12	TRBJ2-1	-	-
ASSIGQGASGAEAF	TRBV7-3	14	TRBJ1-1	TRBD1	once
ASSPHRGSTDTQY	TRBV4-3	13	TRBJ2-3	-	-
AWSGQGVSSYEQY	TRBV30	13	TRBJ2-7	TRBD1	-